This T cell receptor (beta chain) stems from a study of vaccination effects on CD4 cells after COVID-19. CDR1 SGHRS and CDR2 YFSETQ come from the germline V gene. The CDR3 is 14 residues long. V gave up 4 bases and J gave up 8 bases; unmatched junction bases: 4. Generated by immunoSEQ multiplex PCR, the TCRdb table keeps only in-frame clones and is missing some. This repertoire shows around 46,000 clones, approximately 70% found once; its top ten account for about 9.5%. Upon completion of about eleven days in culture, CD4+ T cells were isolated. All participants had two doses of either the BNT162b2 or mRNA-1273 vaccine. This clone was detected only a few times. Its antigen is as yet unknown.

The receptor was derived from a human donor who received a COVID-19 vaccine. The chain joins TRBV5-1 to TRBJ1-6; TRBD1 aligns across 9 bases. This specimen consisted of CD4+ T cells from PBMCs cultured without peptide, obtained after COVID-19 vaccination. This CDR3 is CASSEGQGYSPLHF. As DNA, the CDR3 is TGCGCCAGCAGCGAGGGACAGGGATATTCACCCCTCCACTTT.